These T cell receptor beta chains were read from a single sample in a study of T cell responses to AZD1222 COVID-19 vaccine. Sequenced by immunoSEQ multiplex PCR; TCRdb stores in-frame clones only, minus some. The top ten hold approximately 1.8% of the sample, which has some 180,000 clones, 80% to 95% seen once. Sequencing was performed on peripheral blood, taken 28 days after the second AZD1222 dose. The receptors were gathered from an adult who received the AZD1222 COVID-19 vaccine. Each CDR3 is given with its conserved first and last residue.

>TRBJ2-3|TRBV3-1/TRBV3-2
CASSPDRGADTQYF
>TRBJ2-3|TRBV27
CASSLRAGTGYTDTQYF
>TRBJ1-6|TRBV5-1
CASSLDSSPLHF
>TRBJ2-5|TRBV6-4
CASSVFGAGEETQYF
>TRBJ2-7|TRBV7-2
CASSSTGGKIYEQYF
>TRBJ1-2|TRBV2
CASSVGPSGWGYTF
>TRBJ1-2|TRBV2
CASSEYVPNYGYTF
>TRBJ2-7|TRBV29-1
CSVEEGDRGYEQYF
>TRBJ2-7|TRBV2
CASSVYRGYEQYF
>TRBJ1-1|TRBV4-1
CASSERGLRQNTEAFF
>TRBJ2-7|TRBV7-3
CASSPGPGYEQYF
>TRBJ1-1|TRBV6-5
CASSYSVAWSTEAFF
>TRBJ2-7|TRBV7-9
CASRCEQYF
>TRBJ2-2|TRBV5-1
CASTYGTSGGYTGELFF
>TRBJ2-1|TRBV9
CASSVRTGMMTNEQFF
>TRBJ1-4|TRBV5-1
CASSFRSPTTNEKLFF
>TRBJ2-1|TRBV4-1
CASSQALRDRGYNEQFF
>TRBJ2-1|TRBV30
CAAVTYNEQFF
>TRBJ1-5|TRBV10-3
CAIKEGSSNQPQHF